Listed below are T cell receptor beta chains from one sample, sequenced in a study of cytomegalovirus exposure and HLA in healthy donors. Assay used: immunoSEQ multiplex PCR; TCRdb lists only in-frame clones, some missing. The sample lists about 180,000 clones, less than 90% occurring once. The material sequenced was PBMCs. These receptor sequences come from a girl between 10 and 17 years old in good health and CMV-seropositive. The CDR3 runs from the conserved cysteine through the conserved F or W. D genes are given only for firm matches. Not every row has a clone size; where given, it reads once, few, many or a size class.

>TRBJ1-2|.|12|TRBV30|.
CAWSTGNYGYTF
TGTGCCTGGAGCACAGGAAACTATGGCTACACCTTC
>TRBJ1-1|few|15|TRBV6-1|TRBD1
CASLPQLGTVTEAFF
TGTGCCAGCCTCCCACAACTAGGGACAGTCACTGAAGCTTTCTTT
>TRBJ2-3|few|15|TRBV2|TRBD1
CASGRQGLSTDTQYF
TGTGCCAGCGGACGACAGGGTCTGAGCACAGATACGCAGTATTTT
>TRBJ2-1|.|14|TRBV27|TRBD2
CASSFGLAGVEQFF
TGTGCCAGCAGTTTCGGACTAGCGGGAGTAGAGCAGTTCTTC
>TRBJ2-7|.|16|TRBV7-6|TRBD2
CASSSLAGALLGEQYF
TGTGCCAGCAGCTCCCTAGCGGGAGCGCTCCTGGGCGAGCAGTACTTC
>TRBJ2-3|.|17|TRBV4-1|.
CASSHLVSGRSTDTQYF
TGCGCCAGCAGCCACCTAGTTAGCGGAAGAAGCACAGATACGCAGTATTTT
>TRBJ2-3|.|17|TRBV27|TRBD2
CASRPYPGLAGADTQYF
TGTGCCAGCAGGCCTTATCCGGGACTAGCGGGAGCAGATACGCAGTATTTT
>TRBJ2-7|.|14|TRBV4-1|.
CASSLQVSSGEQYF
TGCGCCAGCAGCCTGCAGGTTTCAAGTGGCGAGCAGTACTTC
>TRBJ1-1|once|13|TRBV11-3|.
CASSLDVGAEAFF
TGTGCCAGCAGCTTAGATGTAGGGGCTGAAGCTTTCTTT
>TRBJ2-7|.|11|TRBV28|.
CASTSSYEQYF
TGTGCCAGCACCTCCTCCTACGAGCAGTACTTC
>TRBJ2-6|.|15|TRBV15|TRBD1
CATSRDRTGANVLTF
TGTGCCACCAGCAGGGACAGGACCGGGGCCAACGTCCTGACTTTC
>TRBJ2-1|.|17|TRBV19|TRBD1
CASSPRGGTGGYNEQFF
TGTGCCAGTAGTCCCCGTGGGGGGACAGGGGGGTACAATGAGCAGTTCTTC
>TRBJ2-4|once|16|TRBV10-3|.
CAISELSRGDTDIQYF
TGTGCCATCAGTGAGTTGTCCAGGGGGGATACGGACATTCAGTACTTC
>TRBJ2-6|.|16|TRBV7-9|TRBD2
CASSLREGSGANVLTF
TGTGCCAGCAGCCTCCGGGAGGGATCTGGGGCCAACGTCCTGACTTTC
>TRBJ2-1|.|14|TRBV7-6|TRBD2
CASSWGGSYNEQFF
TGTGCCAGCAGCTGGGGGGGTTCCTACAATGAGCAGTTCTTC
>TRBJ2-3|.|12|TRBV27|.
CASGSSTDTQYF
TGTGCCAGCGGTTCTAGCACAGATACGCAGTATTTT
>TRBJ1-5|.|12|TRBV19|.
CASSPRDQPQHF
TGTGCCAGTAGTCCCCGGGATCAGCCCCAGCATTTT
>TRBJ1-1|.|15|TRBV11-3|.
CASSLEGRLNTEAFF
TGTGCCAGCAGCTTGGAGGGACGGCTGAACACTGAAGCTTTCTTT
>TRBJ2-7|.|18|TRBV13|TRBD2
CASSPRRVLAGNFYEQYF
TGTGCCAGCAGCCCTCGCCGCGTACTAGCGGGAAATTTCTACGAGCAGTACTTC
>TRBJ2-7|.|13|TRBV27|.
CASSSSGYREQYF
TGTGCCAGCAGTTCGTCAGGGTACCGCGAGCAGTACTTC
>TRBJ1-4|.|17|TRBV27|.
CASSSLTGVTTNEKLFF
TGTGCCAGCAGTTCACTGACAGGTGTTACAACTAATGAAAAACTGTTTTTT
>TRBJ2-2|.|17|TRBV4-1|TRBD2
CASSPGRGLEIGRELFF
TGCGCCAGCAGCCCCGGGCGGGGACTAGAGATTGGCCGGGAGCTGTTTTTT
>TRBJ2-6|.|15|TRBV7-9|.
CASTKTDSGANVLTF
TGTGCCAGCACCAAGACAGACTCTGGGGCCAACGTCCTGACTTTC
>TRBJ2-4|few|16|TRBV5-1|.
CASSLGQGNAKNIQYF
TGCGCCAGCAGCTTGGGCCAGGGAAACGCCAAAAACATTCAGTACTTC
>TRBJ1-1|.|12|TRBV6-5|.
CASSQQGSQAFF
TGTGCCAGCAGTCAACAGGGTAGTCAAGCTTTCTTT
>TRBJ1-5|.|12|TRBV7-9|.
CASSLPDQPQHF
TGTGCCAGCAGCTTACCGGATCAGCCCCAGCATTTT
>TRBJ1-3|.|16|TRBV15|.
CATSRSNPSSGNTIYF
TGTGCCACCAGCCGCTCCAATCCCAGCTCTGGAAACACCATATATTTT
>TRBJ2-3|.|18|TRBV5-1|TRBD2
CASSLGTSGRVGTDTQYF
TGCGCCAGCAGCCTGGGGACTAGCGGGAGGGTGGGCACAGATACGCAGTATTTT
>TRBJ2-1|.|15|TRBV11-3|.
CASSLTGAAYNEQFF
TGTGCCAGCAGCTTAACGGGAGCGGCCTACAATGAGCAGTTCTTC
>TRBJ2-5|once|12|TRBV10-3|.
CATSAGGETQYF
TGTGCCACCTCGGCGGGCGGGGAGACCCAGTACTTC
>TRBJ2-2|.|14|TRBV9|.
CASSRLSSSGELFF
TGTGCCAGCAGTCGTCTTTCTAGCTCTGGGGAGCTGTTTTTT
>TRBJ1-1|.|16|TRBV5-6|.
CASSLLITGKNTEAFF
TGTGCCAGCAGCTTGCTCATAACAGGGAAGAACACTGAAGCTTTCTTT
>TRBJ2-7|.|16|TRBV6-1|TRBD1
CASSEMDRSASYEQYF
TGTGCCAGCAGTGAAATGGACAGGTCCGCCTCCTACGAGCAGTACTTC
>TRBJ1-4|.|16|TRBV19|TRBD1
CASSIPGQGRGEKLFF
TGTGCCAGTAGTATCCCCGGACAGGGCCGGGGTGAAAAACTGTTTTTT
>TRBJ2-1|once|17|TRBV27|TRBD2
CASSQGTSGPSYNEQFF
TGTGCCAGCAGTCAAGGGACTAGCGGCCCCTCCTACAATGAGCAGTTCTTC
>TRBJ1-2|.|12|TRBV7-9|TRBD1
CASSGWDSGYTF
TGTGCCAGCAGCGGGTGGGACAGTGGCTACACCTTC
>TRBJ1-6|.|10|TRBV7-9|.
CAGSGSPLHF
TGTGCCGGGTCGGGGTCACCCCTCCACTTT
>TRBJ2-5|once|12|TRBV14|.
CASSQGAGAQYF
TGTGCCAGCAGCCAAGGGGCAGGGGCCCAGTACTTC
>TRBJ1-3|.|16|TRBV30|.
CAWSRTLDRIGNTIYF
TGTGCCTGGAGTCGAACCCTCGACAGAATTGGAAACACCATATATTTT
>TRBJ2-5|.|11|TRBV5-1|.
CASSFKETQYF
TGCGCCAGCAGCTTTAAAGAGACCCAGTACTTC